This T cell receptor beta chain stems from a study of T cells in Graves' hyperthyroidism and ophthalmopathy. Lactation, pregnancy, other autoimmune disease or uncontrolled infection excluded patients. This clonotype was seen at least ten times. In germline, CDR1 is SNHLY, CDR2 FYNNEI. The CDR3 length is 13 residues. Trimming at V came to 6 bases and at J to 1 base, leaving 2 bases not matched to a gene. Amplification yielded TCR beta CDR3 regions, with RNA transcripts as the source. The TCR CDR3 was amplified in a first-round RT-PCR using the HTBI primer set. A single record per CDR3 protein comes from TCRdb applying MiXCR to the multiplex PCR reads. This table holds about 700,000 distinct CDR3 sequences, 11% to 15% found once.

Sequences were obtained from blood. The gene calls are TRBV2 and TRBJ2-7; TRBD1 agrees at 8 bases. The source is a woman between 18 and 29 years old with Graves' hyperthyroidism. The CDR3 DNA sequence: TGTGCCAGCAGGGACAGGGTATCCTACGAGCAGTACTTC. This codes for CASRDRVSYEQYF.